This is a list of T cell receptor beta chains from one sample in a study of identifying expanded T cells in peripheral blood. Profiling relied on immunoSEQ multiplex PCR, and the TCRdb table lists in-frame clones only, not all of them. The table records about 91,000 clones, roughly 90% of them present only once. Sequenced material: blood. These receptors were obtained from a person aged 18 to 75 in good health. The CDR3 runs from the conserved cysteine through the conserved F or W. A D gene is named only where the DNA matches it firmly. Expanded clones are given a class, and other clones once, few, many or no size at all.

few | TRBJ1-1 | TRBV6-1 | 15 | . | CASSATPQYSFEAFF | TGTGCCAGCAGTGCTACCCCCCAGTACAGTTTTGAAGCTTTCTTT
. | TRBJ2-7 | TRBV10-1 | 15 | TRBD1 | CASSEDRGFVDEQYF | TGCGCCAGCAGTGAGGACAGGGGGTTTGTGGACGAGCAGTACTTC
. | TRBJ2-3 | TRBV28 | 17 | . | CASSLGPGHQSTDTQYF | TGTGCCAGCAGTTTAGGACCGGGACACCAAAGCACAGATACGCAGTATTTT
. | TRBJ2-1 | TRBV7-2 | 14 | . | CASSLELAQNEQFF | TGTGCCAGCAGCTTAGAACTAGCTCAGAATGAGCAGTTCTTC
once | TRBJ2-1 | TRBV5-5 | 17 | TRBD1 | CASSSHGTGSPYNEQFF | TGTGCCAGCAGCAGCCACGGGACAGGGTCACCCTACAATGAGCAGTTCTTC
. | TRBJ2-1 | TRBV9 | 14 | . | CASSGTLSYNEQFF | TGTGCCAGCAGCGGTACCCTCTCCTACAATGAGCAGTTCTTC
. | TRBJ2-3 | TRBV30 | 15 | . | CAWRGGWQSTDTQYF | TGTGCCTGGAGGGGTGGGTGGCAAAGCACAGATACGCAGTATTTT
. | TRBJ2-5 | TRBV11-3 | 15 | TRBD1 | CASSPRGRGRETQYF | TGTGCCAGCAGCCCCAGGGGCAGGGGGCGGGAGACCCAGTACTTC
. | TRBJ1-1 | TRBV19 | 15 | . | CASSMGIRAATEAFF | TGTGCCAGTAGTATGGGGATACGAGCAGCGACGGAAGCTTTCTTT
. | TRBJ2-3 | TRBV2 | 10 | TRBD1 | CASTSGTGYF | TGTGCCAGCACCTCCGGGACAGGGTATTTT
few | TRBJ2-7 | TRBV28 | 15 | TRBD2 | CASSLLAGVSAEQYF | TGTGCCAGCAGTTTACTCGCGGGAGTATCAGCCGAGCAGTACTTC
. | TRBJ2-2 | TRBV6-6 | 14 | . | CASSYWLSSGELFF | TGTGCCAGCAGTTATTGGCTTTCTAGCGGGGAGCTGTTTTTT
. | TRBJ1-4 | TRBV28 | 16 | . | CASSGAATGVNEKLFF | TGTGCCAGCAGTGGAGCGGCTACAGGTGTTAATGAAAAACTGTTTTTT
. | TRBJ1-1 | TRBV19 | 15 | . | CASSKPGVIGAEAFF | TGTGCCAGTAGTAAACCCGGGGTGATTGGGGCTGAAGCTTTCTTT